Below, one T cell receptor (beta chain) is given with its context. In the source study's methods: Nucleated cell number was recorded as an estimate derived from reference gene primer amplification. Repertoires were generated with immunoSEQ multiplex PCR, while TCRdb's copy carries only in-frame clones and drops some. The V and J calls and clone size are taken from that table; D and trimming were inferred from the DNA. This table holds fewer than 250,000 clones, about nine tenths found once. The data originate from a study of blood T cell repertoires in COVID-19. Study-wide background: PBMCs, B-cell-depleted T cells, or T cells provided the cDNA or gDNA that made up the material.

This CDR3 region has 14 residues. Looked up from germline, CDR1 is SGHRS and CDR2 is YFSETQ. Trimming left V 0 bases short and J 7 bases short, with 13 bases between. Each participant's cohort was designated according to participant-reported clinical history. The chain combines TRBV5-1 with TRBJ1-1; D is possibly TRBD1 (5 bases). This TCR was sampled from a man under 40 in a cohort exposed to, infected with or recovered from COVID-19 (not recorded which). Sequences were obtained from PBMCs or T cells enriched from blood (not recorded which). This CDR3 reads CASSLEWGTDEAFF. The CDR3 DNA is TGCGCCAGCAGCTTGGAGTGGGGCACAGATGAAGCTTTCTTT.